Below, 30 T cell receptor beta chains from the same sample are listed, as sequenced in a study of blood T cell repertoires in COVID-19. Sequenced by immunoSEQ multiplex PCR; TCRdb stores in-frame clones only, minus some. Of roughly 410,000 clones in the sample, about 88% are singletons; the top ten hold roughly 1.4%. Input material: peripheral blood. These receptors originate from a woman aged 40 to 55 with COVID-19, enrolled during active disease.

The chain uses TRBV18 and TRBJ1-1; possibly TRBD1 for D (5 bases). CDR1 is KGHSH, CDR2 LQKENI, per germline. V was shortened by 3 bases and J by 12 bases, with 17 bases between the two germline ends. The CDR3 covers 13 residues. This CDR3 is CASSPNTGEVSFF. CDR3 coding DNA: TGTGCCAGCTCACCGAACACAGGAGAGGTATCTTTCTTT.

Only a few counts were recorded for this clone. The chain couples TRBV11-3 to TRBJ1-4; D unresolved. This CDR3 has 14 amino acids. Trimming shortened V by 1 base and J by 5 bases, and 8 bases separated the two germline ends. CDR1 is SGHNT and CDR2 is YENEEA in the germline V gene. The CDR3 sequence: CASSLGGKNEKLFF. CDR3 DNA sequence: TGTGCCAGCAGCTTAGGAGGCAAGAATGAAAAACTGTTTTTT.

This rearrangement joins TRBV11-2 to TRBJ1-2, with no clear D. The CDR3 runs to 14 residues. Trimming shortened V by 3 bases and J by 6 bases, and 14 bases separated the two germline ends. The germline gives CDR1 SGHAT, CDR2 FQNNGV. The CDR3 protein is CASSLSGFGDGYTF. DNA for the CDR3: TGTGCCAGCAGCTTGTCCGGGTTTGGAGATGGCTACACCTTC. Filled out from reference TRBV11-2 and TRBJ1-2, the complete variable domain reads EAGVAQSPRYKIIEKRQSVAFWCNPISGHATLYWYQQILGQGPKLLIQFQNNGVVDDSQLPKDRFSAERLKGVDSTLKIQPAKLEDSAVYLCASSLSGFGDGYTFGSGTRLTVV.

The chain employs TRBV5-5 and TRBJ1-5; no clear D gene. Germline V lookup: CDR1 SGHKS, CDR2 YYEKEE (reference sequence). V shed 0 bases and J shed 3 bases, with 10 bases lying between them. The CDR3 covers 15 residues. The CDR3 coding sequence is TGTGCCAGCAGCTTGGTGCCAGGCACCAATCAGCCCCAGCATTTT. Translating it yields CASSLVPGTNQPQHF.

This chain links TRBV6-5 with TRBJ1-5; D remains unclear. CDR1 is MNHEY and CDR2 is SVGAGI in the germline V gene. V was cut by 7 bases and J by 2 bases, with 12 bases left in between. There are 14 residues in the CDR3. This CDR3 reads CASTGAERNQPQHF. The CDR3 coding sequence is TGTGCCAGCACTGGCGCGGAACGCAATCAGCCCCAGCATTTT.

This chain links TRBV24-1 with TRBJ2-1; TRBD1 is a possible D gene (5 bases). The CDR3 runs to 13 residues. Germline lookup yields CDR1 KGHDR and CDR2 SFDVKD. V lost 5 bases, J lost 5 bases, and 9 bases lay in between. Here the CDR3 DNA reads TGTGCCACCAGTGTCGACAGCCACAATGAGCAGTTCTTC. Protein product: CATSVDSHNEQFF.

The CDR3 bases are TGTGCCAGCAACGGCAGGGCGGGACAGCCCCAGCATTTT. As protein: CASNGRAGQPQHF. This chain joins TRBV2 and TRBJ1-5, with D maybe TRBD1 (5 bases). Trimming shortened V by 7 bases and J by 7 bases, and 14 bases separated the two germline ends. The germline V gene has CDR1 SNHLY and CDR2 FYNNEI. This CDR3 contains 13 residues.

The gene calls are TRBV19 and TRBJ1-1; D unresolved. This CDR3 comprises 15 residues. Germline CDR1 is LNHDA and CDR2 is SQIVND (reference sequence). Trimming cost V 2 bases and J 4 bases, with 14 bases left between them. The CDR3, as DNA: TGTGCCAGTAGTATAATGGTAGGACTACTCACTGAAGCTTTCTTT. This encodes CASSIMVGLLTEAFF.

J is TRBJ2-2 and V is TRBV19; D might be TRBD2 (6 bases). Trimming took 5 bases from V and 0 from J, leaving 7 bases between them. The CDR3 has 14 amino acids. Germline V gene sequence: CDR1 LNHDA, CDR2 SQIVND (reference sequence). The CDR3 DNA reads as TGTGCCAGTAGTGGAGGGGCGAACACCGGGGAGCTGTTTTTT. It is translated as CASSGGANTGELFF.

This chain links TRBV7-2 with TRBJ2-4; 13 bases match TRBD2. Germline assignment: CDR1 SGHTA and CDR2 FQGNSA. This CDR3 comprises 17 residues. Germline trimming cut 5 bases from V and 8 bases from J; bases unmatched to any gene: 12. This CDR3 is CASSITSGGANNDIQYF. As DNA, the CDR3 is TGTGCCAGCAGCATCACTAGCGGGGGGGCCAACAATGACATTCAGTACTTC.

The chain has TRBV5-4 and TRBJ1-3; a weak D match, TRBD1 (5 bases). From germline, CDR1 is SGHNT and CDR2 YYREEE (reference sequence). The CDR3 is 15 amino acids. With 4 bases removed from V and 7 bases from J, the gap between germline ends came to 18 bases. The CDR3 spells CASSPDSGGLNTIYF. In DNA form, the CDR3 reads TGTGCCAGCAGCCCAGACTCTGGGGGACTGAACACCATATATTTT. The full variable domain, in which reference TRBV5-4 and TRBJ1-3 provide the parts outside the CDR3, is ETGVTQSPTHLIKTRGQQVTLRCSSQSGHNTVSWYQQALGQGPQFIFQYYREEENGRGNFPPRFSGLQFPNYSSELNVNALELDDSALYLCASSPDSGGLNTIYFGEGSWLTVV.

This clone was detected only once. The CDR3 DNA is TGTGCCGCCAGGGGGGCAGGGGAGAGCACTGAAGCTTTCTTT. It codes for CAARGAGESTEAFF. V usage is TRBV6-5 and J usage is TRBJ1-1; 7 positions match TRBD1. Germline-derived CDR1 and CDR2 are MNHEY and SVGAGI. The J segment lost 4 bases and the V segment lost 11 bases, leaving 13 bases of the junction unmatched. The length of the CDR3 is 14 residues.

The rearrangement uses TRBV28 and TRBJ1-2, with D possibly being TRBD1 (5 bases). There are 14 residues in the CDR3. Trimming cost V 10 bases and J 9 bases, with 24 bases left between them. The germline CDR1 and CDR2 sequences are MDHEN and SYDVKM. CDR3 coding DNA: TGTGCCACTCTTGGACATCTTTCATACCCAAGCTACACCTTC. It yields the protein CATLGHLSYPSYTF.

The CDR3 reads CASSFYRMGLAGDVQYF. In DNA, the CDR3 is TGTGCCAGCAGTTTCTATCGTATGGGACTAGCGGGAGATGTGCAGTACTTC. V usage is TRBV28 and J usage is TRBJ2-7; 14 bases line up with TRBD2. Per the germline V gene, CDR1 is MDHEN and CDR2 is SYDVKM. Trimming took 3 bases from V and 9 from J; bases not matched to a gene: 13. The CDR3 covers 17 residues.

This clone occurred once. This rearrangement joins TRBV7-3 to TRBJ2-3; D possibly corresponds to TRBD2 (6 bases). Germline V gene sequence: CDR1 SGHTA, CDR2 FQGTGA. Trimming removed 3 bases at V and 4 bases at J, with 11 bases between. This CDR3 has 14 residues. The CDR3 DNA is TGTGCCAGCAGCTTGGGACTTTCCGCAGATACGCAGTATTTT. Translating gives CASSLGLSADTQYF.

The chain is built from TRBV6-6 and TRBJ1-4; TRBD1 aligns across 7 bases. This CDR3 comprises 12 residues. CDR1 MNHNY and CDR2 SVGAGI come from the germline V gene (reference sequence). This chain's CDR3 is CAKRQGDEKLFF. For the CDR3, the DNA is TGTGCGAAGCGACAGGGAGATGAAAAACTGTTTTTT.

This rearrangement joins TRBV5-8 to TRBJ1-4; 8 bases agree with TRBD1. CDR1 SGHTS and CDR2 YDEGEE come from the germline V gene. This CDR3 has 17 amino acids. V trimming: 1 base; J trimming: 6 bases; junction bases outside the gene matches: 11. The CDR3 DNA reads as TGTGCCAGCAGCTTGATGATCGGAGGACAGGGAGATGAAAAACTGTTTTTT. Translation gives CASSLMIGGQGDEKLFF.

V is TRBV5-6 and J is TRBJ1-2; weak D call: TRBD1 (5 bases). V was shortened by 1 base and J by 4 bases, with 11 bases between the two germline ends. CDR1 and CDR2 (germline): SGHDT, YYEEEE. CDR3 length equals 14 residues. CDR3 protein: CASSLSQGGYGYTF. The CDR3 DNA reads TGTGCCAGCAGCTTGTCTCAGGGAGGCTATGGCTACACCTTC.

The chain has TRBV28 and TRBJ2-1; TRBD1 matches 8 bases. This CDR3 spans 14 amino acids. From germline, CDR1 is MDHEN and CDR2 SYDVKM. The ends lost 5 bases at V and 6 bases at J; junction bases unmatched: 6. The CDR3 region is CASSNQGAPNEQFF. The CDR3 region has the DNA TGTGCCAGCAGTAATCAGGGGGCTCCCAATGAGCAGTTCTTC.

The chain uses TRBV28 and TRBJ2-5, with 7 bases identical to TRBD1. Germline-derived CDR1 and CDR2 are MDHEN and SYDVKM. The ends lost 4 bases at V and 2 bases at J; junction bases unmatched: 7. This CDR3 contains 15 residues. The chain's CDR3 is CASSSIGTEQETQYF. The CDR3 DNA is TGTGCCAGCAGTTCTATCGGGACAGAACAAGAGACCCAGTACTTC.

V and J are TRBV2 and TRBJ1-2, with 7 bases identical to TRBD1. Germline V lookup: CDR1 SNHLY, CDR2 FYNNEI. V gave up 3 bases and J gave up 8 bases; unmatched junction bases: 9. This CDR3 is 14 amino acids long. The CDR3 bases are TGTGCCAGCAGTGAGTTAAGGTCAGGGGGAGGCTACACCTTC. This gives the protein CASSELRSGGGYTF. Variable domain in full (rest from reference TRBV2 and TRBJ1-2): EPEVTQTPSHQVTQMGQEVILRCVPISNHLYFYWYRQILGQKVEFLVSFYNNEISEKSEIFDDQFSVERPDGSNFTLKIRSTKLEDSAMYFCASSELRSGGGYTFGSGTRLTVV.

The rearrangement joins TRBV7-2 to TRBJ1-2; 10 bases are shared with TRBD1. The V segment lost 5 bases and the J segment 6 bases; nucleotides outside the gene matches: 6. The CDR3 is made up of 14 amino acids. CDR1 is SGHTA, CDR2 FQGNSA, per germline. This CDR3 reads CASSLGDRGHGYTF. CDR3 in DNA: TGTGCCAGCAGCCTAGGGGACAGGGGACATGGCTACACCTTC.

The chain recombines TRBV6-5 with TRBJ2-2; no clear D gene. Looked up from germline, CDR1 is MNHEY and CDR2 is SVGAGI. Trimming cost V 5 bases and J 6 bases, with 7 bases left between them. The CDR3 runs 12 residues. DNA of the CDR3: TGTGCCAGCAGTCACAGATCCGGGGAGCTGTTTTTT. Protein product: CASSHRSGELFF.

On this clone: This same CDR3 is encoded by further DNA sequences in the sample. The chain carries TRBV6-2 or TRBV6-3 and TRBJ1-2; 7 nucleotides match TRBD1. The CDR3 consists of 13 residues. Per germline, CDR1 MNHEY and CDR2 SVGEGT. The J segment lost 3 bases and the V segment lost 6 bases, leaving 4 bases of the junction unmatched. CDR3 protein: CASSSTGDYGYTF. DNA of the CDR3: TGTGCCAGCAGCAGTACAGGGGACTATGGCTACACCTTC.

The chain combines TRBV29-1 with TRBJ1-1; D is uncertain. The CDR3 has 13 residues. V dropped 1 base and J dropped 9 bases, with 15 bases sitting between them. In germline, CDR1 is SQVTM, CDR2 ANQGSEA. The CDR3 here is CSVEAGRKRKAFF. CDR3 nucleotides: TGCAGCGTTGAAGCGGGTAGGAAGAGGAAAGCTTTCTTT.

The chain couples TRBV27 to TRBJ2-7; D possibly corresponds to TRBD2 (5 bases). The CDR3 extends over 15 amino acids. CDR1 and CDR2 (germline): MNHEY, SMNVEV (reference sequence). Deletions cut 5 bases from V and 6 bases from J, with 20 bases between. The CDR3 DNA sequence: TGTGCCAGCAGTGTCGACTACATGGGATACAGCGAGCAGTACTTC. Residues: CASSVDYMGYSEQYF.

V gene TRBV5-1 combines with J gene TRBJ1-1, with D unclear. This CDR3 has 15 amino acids. V gave up 0 bases and J gave up 4 bases, with 13 bases separating them. Germline CDR1 SGHRS, CDR2 YFSETQ. For the CDR3, the DNA is TGCGCCAGCAGCTTGGCACTCGGGGTTTCCACTGAAGCTTTCTTT. Encoded protein: CASSLALGVSTEAFF.

V and J are TRBV5-1 and TRBJ2-5, with 9 nucleotides matching TRBD1. The CDR3 runs to 15 residues. Germline V lookup: CDR1 SGHRS, CDR2 YFSETQ. Losses at the gene ends were 0 bases for V and 5 bases for J; bases not matched to a gene: 5. The CDR3 sequence: CASSLGPTGGETQYF. The CDR3 DNA is TGCGCCAGCAGCTTGGGTCCGACAGGGGGTGAGACCCAGTACTTC.

The rearrangement links TRBV20-1 to TRBJ2-7, with a weak D call TRBD2 (5 bases). V lost 6 bases and J 4 bases, leaving 10 bases between the germline ends. CDR1 and CDR2 (germline): DFQATT, SNEGSKA (reference sequence). CDR3 length equals 11 residues. As DNA, the CDR3 is TGCAGTGCCAAGGGCGGGTACGAGCAGTACTTC. This codes for CSAKGGYEQYF.

A few counts support this clone. The gene calls are TRBV2 and TRBJ1-2, with unresolved D. The CDR3 contains 12 residues. V was clipped by 8 bases and J by 6 bases, with 13 bases between them. Looked up from germline, CDR1 is SNHLY and CDR2 is FYNNEI. CDR3 in DNA: TGTGCCAGCGGATTCGGGTTAGATGGCTACACCTTC. Protein sequence: CASGFGLDGYTF.